One and the same sample provided the 28 T cell receptor beta chains below, sequenced in a study of T-cell memory formation after mild COVID-19. Using its own MiXCR run on the 5' RACE reads, TCRdb lists one record per CDR3 protein. The sample includes 300,000 to 400,000 distinct CDR3 sequences, approximately 29% of them seen just once. Material: PBMCs or a T cell subset sorted from them (not recorded which). The receptors here all came from an adult woman who had mild COVID-19 (a few samples of this study predate the infection). Cell type and time point are not known.

The chain links TRBV29-1 to TRBJ2-2, with a possible D match to TRBD1 (6 bases). With 4 bases removed from V and 6 bases from J, the gap between germline ends came to 15 bases. CDR3 length: 14 residues. In germline, CDR1 is SQVTM, CDR2 ANQGSEA. As DNA, the CDR3 is TGCAGCGTTGCGGGGCCAGGGGCGGCCGGGGAGCTGTTTTTT. Its translation is CSVAGPGAAGELFF.

V is TRBV7-9 and J is TRBJ1-4, with D unresolved. Trimming removed 5 bases from V and 8 bases from J, with 18 bases in between. This CDR3 is built from 15 residues. Germline V CDR1 and CDR2: SEHNR, FQNEAQ (reference sequence). This chain's CDR3 is CASSKTSGVNEKLFF. The CDR3 DNA is TGTGCCAGCAGCAAAACGTCAGGTGTAAACGAAAAACTGTTTTTT.

This clonotype has a single count. The chain carries TRBV12-3 or TRBV12-4 and TRBJ2-7; 7 bases line up with TRBD1. Trimming took 7 bases from V and 2 from J; bases not matched to a gene: 8. The CDR3 sequence is 14 residues long. For the CDR3, the DNA is TGTGCCAGCAATCCAGGGGGTCTACCCTACGAGCAGTACTTC. Its protein is CASNPGGLPYEQYF.

This clonotype was recorded a few times. This chain links TRBV20-1 with TRBJ1-5, with D hard to call. The V end lost 2 bases, the J end lost 1 base, and 9 bases lay between the germline ends. This CDR3 spans 14 amino acids. The germline CDR1 and CDR2 sequences are DFQATT and SNEGSKA (reference sequence). The CDR3 bases are TGCAGTGCTAGATACGGTCTCAGCAATCAGCCCCAGCATTTT. Its protein is CSARYGLSNQPQHF.

Points on this clonotype: A read error may account for a junction end that differs from germline. The V and J genes are TRBV7-7 and TRBJ2-5; a weak D match, TRBD1 (5 bases). From germline, CDR1 is SSHAT and CDR2 FNYEAQ (reference sequence). This CDR3 region has 14 residues. This chain's CDR3 is CASSLGRGQEAQYF. DNA of the CDR3: TGTGCTAGCAGCTTAGGACGAGGACAAGAGGCCCAGTACTTC.

J is TRBJ2-7 and V is TRBV11-2, with 12 bases that match TRBD2. The germline gives CDR1 SGHAT, CDR2 FQNNGV. The CDR3 has 15 amino acids. The ends lost 5 bases at V and 4 bases at J; junction bases unmatched: 6. CDR3: CASSRTSGKLYEQYF. CDR3 sequence (DNA): TGTGCCAGCAGCCGGACTAGCGGGAAGTTGTACGAGCAGTACTTC.

This clonotype was counted only a few times. This chain links TRBV20-1 with TRBJ2-1; a possible D gene is TRBD2 (6 bases). V lost 1 base and J lost 5, with 24 bases in between. Germline CDR1 and CDR2: DFQATT and SNEGSKA (reference sequence). This CDR3 is built from 18 residues. CDR3 loop: CSARGASQGLILDNEQFF. CDR3 bases: TGCAGTGCTAGAGGGGCAAGCCAGGGACTCATCTTAGACAATGAGCAGTTCTTC.

This clonotype has ten or more counts. The chain carries TRBV20-1 and TRBJ2-3, with 9 bases that match TRBD2. The V gene's germline CDR1 is DFQATT and CDR2 SNEGSKA (reference sequence). V shed 6 bases, J shed 2 bases, and the junction held 9 bases outside the gene matches. This CDR3 has 15 residues. Here the CDR3 DNA reads TGCAGTGCCCCCCGACTAGCGGTTTTCACAGATACGCAGTATTTT. Its protein is CSAPRLAVFTDTQYF.

The chain links TRBV7-3 to TRBJ2-5; 8 bases are a match to TRBD1. Looked up from germline, CDR1 is SGHTA and CDR2 is FQGTGA. The CDR3 contains 14 residues. The J segment lost 2 bases and the V segment lost 5 bases, leaving 4 bases of the junction unmatched. The DNA for the CDR3 is TGTGCCAGCAGCCAAACAGGGGGTCAAGAGACCCAGTACTTC. It encodes CASSQTGGQETQYF.

This clonotype came up many times. The CDR3 region has the DNA TGCGCCAGCAGCCAAGCGGCAGGGCCATACAATGAGCAGTTCTTC. It is translated as CASSQAAGPYNEQFF. The rearrangement joins TRBV4-3 to TRBJ2-1; weak D call: TRBD1 (5 bases). Germline V gives CDR1 LGHNA, CDR2 YSLEER. V lost 1 base and J 4 bases, leaving 11 bases between the germline ends. The CDR3 loop spans 15 amino acids.

The chain carries TRBV30 and TRBJ2-2; 10 bases line up with TRBD2. Germline values: CDR1 GTSNPN, CDR2 SVGIG (reference sequence). The CDR3 runs to 16 residues. Unmatched junction bases numbered 7, after V lost 2 bases and J lost 4 bases. CDR3 amino acids: CAWSLRTSGLTGELFF. CDR3 in DNA: TGTGCCTGGAGTTTACGGACTAGCGGACTCACCGGGGAGCTGTTTTTT.

This chain joins TRBV4-2 and TRBJ2-7, with TRBD1 as a possible D gene (5 bases). CDR3 length equals 16 residues. Germline CDR1 and CDR2: LGHNA and YNFKEQ. Trimming cost V 0 bases and J 2 bases, with 14 bases left between them. CDR3 region: CASSQDALGVTYEQYF. CDR3 in DNA: TGTGCCAGCAGCCAAGATGCCCTAGGGGTAACCTACGAGCAGTACTTC.

The J gene is TRBJ2-3, the V gene TRBV12-3 or TRBV12-4, with 7 nucleotides matching TRBD1. The CDR3 runs to 15 residues. V shed 6 bases and J 3 bases; nucleotides not matched to a gene: 9. The CDR3 bases are TGTGCCAGCAGACCACAGGGGTTGGGGACAGATACGCAGTATTTT. This translates into CASRPQGLGTDTQYF.

This clonotype was found a few times. This chain joins TRBV4-1 and TRBJ1-4, with 8 bases lining up with TRBD1. This CDR3 is built from 16 residues. Germline V gene sequence: CDR1 MGHRA, CDR2 YSYEKL. Trimming at V came to 8 bases and at J to 8 bases, leaving 16 bases not matched to a gene. Here the CDR3 reads CASLGAYQGAREKLFF. Written as DNA, the CDR3 is TGCGCCAGCCTCGGGGCGTACCAGGGGGCTCGGGAAAAACTGTTTTTT.

This sequence joins TRBV15 and TRBJ2-2; D call uncertain. V shed 2 bases and J shed 4 bases, with 5 bases lying between them. Looked up from germline, CDR1 is LNHNV and CDR2 is YYDKDF (reference sequence). The CDR3 sequence is 13 residues long. The CDR3 spells CATSRPFTGELFF. CDR3 sequence (DNA): TGTGCCACCAGCAGACCTTTCACCGGGGAGCTGTTTTTT.

This chain links TRBV3-1 with TRBJ2-3; the D gene is possibly TRBD1 (5 bases). CDR1 is LGHDT, CDR2 YNNKEL, per germline (reference sequence). The CDR3 is 16 amino acids. The germline V and J ends were trimmed by 1 base and 0 bases, with 11 bases remaining between them. Written as DNA, the CDR3 is TGTGCCAGCAGCCAAGTCAAGGGGATCAGCACAGATACGCAGTATTTT. This translates into CASSQVKGISTDTQYF.

The CDR3 nucleotides are TGCAGTGCACCCCTAGCGGGGGGTCCCGAGCAGTACTTC. It encodes CSAPLAGGPEQYF. The J gene is TRBJ2-7, the V gene TRBV20-1, with 11 positions matching TRBD2. The CDR3 runs to 13 residues. Unmatched junction bases numbered 7, after V lost 6 bases and J lost 6 bases. CDR1 and CDR2 from the germline V gene are DFQATT and SNEGSKA (reference sequence).

This chain joins TRBV4-2 and TRBJ2-1; the match to TRBD2 covers 11 bases. J lost 2 bases, V lost 0 bases, and 0 bases had no gene match. The CDR3 is 16 amino acids. Germline V gives CDR1 LGHNA, CDR2 YNFKEQ. The DNA of the CDR3 is TGTGCCAGCAGCCAAGATAGCGGGGGGGCCTACAATGAGCAGTTCTTC. Residues: CASSQDSGGAYNEQFF.

The chain uses TRBV15 and TRBJ1-2; D possibly corresponds to TRBD1 (5 bases). The CDR3 length is 14 residues. The germline V gene has CDR1 LNHNV and CDR2 YYDKDF (reference sequence). Trimming took 5 bases from V and 4 from J, leaving 14 bases between them. The CDR3 nucleotides are TGTGCCACCAGCCAGTTATTTACAGGCTATGGCTACACCTTC. Protein product: CATSQLFTGYGYTF.

The V and J genes are TRBV6-6 and TRBJ1-3; 11 bases align to TRBD1. CDR3 length: 15 residues. CDR1 is MNHNY and CDR2 is SVGAGI in the germline V gene (reference sequence). The junction had 4 bases not matched to a gene; V was cut back by 4 bases and J by 5 bases. CDR3 bases: TGTGCCAGCAGTTCCGGGACAGGGGGACGAAACACCATATATTTT. Translated: CASSSGTGGRNTIYF.

The genes are TRBV9 and TRBJ2-5, with TRBD2 matching 15 bases. Germline CDR1 SGDLS, CDR2 YYNGEE. V lost 3 bases, J lost 5 bases, and 11 bases stayed unmatched. The CDR3 is 18 amino acids. The CDR3, as DNA: TGTGCCAGCAGCGCCGGACTAGCGGGGGGGCATTTCGGTGAGACCCAGTACTTC. This codes for CASSAGLAGGHFGETQYF.

J is TRBJ2-3 and V is TRBV12-3 or TRBV12-4; the match to TRBD2 covers 9 bases. Losses at the gene ends were 3 bases for V and 6 bases for J; bases not matched to a gene: 10. The CDR3 totals 16 residues. The CDR3 spells CASSFQAGGPADTQYF. The CDR3, as DNA: TGTGCCAGCAGTTTTCAGGCGGGGGGGCCGGCGGATACGCAGTATTTT.

This chain connects TRBV7-2 to TRBJ2-7, with 8 nucleotides matching TRBD1. Germline loops: CDR1 SGHTA, CDR2 FQGNSA. This CDR3 region has 13 residues. V trimming: 5 bases; J trimming: 4 bases; junction bases outside the gene matches: 4. CDR3 coding DNA: TGTGCCAGCAGCCGGACAGGGAAGTACGAGCAGTACTTC. Its protein product is CASSRTGKYEQYF.

This clonotype turned up a few times. The CDR3 DNA follows: TGTGCCACCAGCAGAGAAGGGGGGCGCGGTGCCCTAGCCAAAAACATTCAGTACTTC. Translated: CATSREGGRGALAKNIQYF. V and J are TRBV15 and TRBJ2-4; D is tentatively TRBD1 or TRBD2 (6 bases each). The CDR3 totals 19 residues. Between the trimmed V and J ends, which lost 0 bases and 0 bases, there was a span of 18 bases. Germline CDR1 is LNHNV and CDR2 is YYDKDF (reference sequence). Full variable domain (outside the CDR3, taken from reference TRBV15 and TRBJ2-4): DAMVIQNPRYQVTQFGKPVTLSCSQTLNHNVMYWYQQKSSQAPKLLFHYYDKDFNNEADTPDNFQSRRPNTSFCFLDIRSPGLGDTAMYLCATSREGGRGALAKNIQYFGAGTRLSVL.

This chain's CDR3 is CASSLQGSGNTIYF. CDR3 nucleotides: TGTGCCAGCAGCTTACAGGGCTCTGGAAACACCATATATTTT. The J gene is TRBJ1-3, the V gene TRBV7-2; tentative D call: TRBD1 (5 bases). The germline V gene encodes CDR1 SGHTA and CDR2 FQGNSA. The V end lost 2 bases, the J end lost 0 bases, and 5 bases lay between the germline ends. The length of the CDR3 is 14 residues.

This chain uses TRBV20-1 with TRBJ1-1; D gene ambiguous. This CDR3 has 13 residues. Trimming cost V 3 bases and J 0 bases, with 8 bases left between them. Looked up from germline, CDR1 is DFQATT and CDR2 is SNEGSKA (reference sequence). The CDR3 protein is CSASGNMNTEAFF. DNA of the CDR3: TGCAGTGCTAGCGGTAACATGAACACTGAAGCTTTCTTT.

This chain uses TRBV7-2 with TRBJ1-2; no reliable D call. The V gene lost 1 base and the J gene lost 4 bases, with 13 bases spanning the gap. Germline loops: CDR1 SGHTA, CDR2 FQGNSA. The CDR3 is 15 residues long. This chain's CDR3 is CASSLGLGVSYGYTF. CDR3 sequence (DNA): TGTGCCAGCAGCTTAGGTCTTGGGGTTTCCTATGGCTACACCTTC.

V usage is TRBV5-1 and J usage is TRBJ1-2; 7 positions match TRBD1. The CDR3 sequence is 13 residues long. The V gene end was trimmed by 5 bases and the J gene end by 6 bases; junction bases not matched to a gene: 7. Per the germline V gene, CDR1 is SGHRS and CDR2 is YFSETQ. The CDR3 sequence: CASRRDRGNGYTF. CDR3 DNA sequence: TGCGCCAGCAGAAGGGACAGAGGAAATGGCTACACCTTC.